This T cell receptor (beta chain) originates from a study of T cells after yellow fever vaccination. TCRdb itself ran the 5' RACE reads through MiXCR, one entry per CDR3 protein. The sample comprises a few hundred thousand distinct CDR3 sequences, about 6% of which are singletons, and 15% rests with the top ten. Germline V CDR1 and CDR2: SGHTA, FQGNSA. CDR3 length: 15 amino acids. The germline V and J ends were trimmed by 2 bases and 4 bases, with 15 bases remaining between them. Here the sequenced sample was PBMCs, taken 5 days after the yellow fever booster vaccination. This chain links TRBV7-2 with TRBJ2-7; either TRBD1 or TRBD2 may supply D (6 bases each). The clonotype originates from a man aged 30 to 39 who received the YFV17D yellow fever vaccine. Written as DNA, the CDR3 is TGTGCCAGCAGCTTAAAAGGGTCGGGGGCATACGAGCAGTACTTC. Its protein product is CASSLKGSGAYEQYF.